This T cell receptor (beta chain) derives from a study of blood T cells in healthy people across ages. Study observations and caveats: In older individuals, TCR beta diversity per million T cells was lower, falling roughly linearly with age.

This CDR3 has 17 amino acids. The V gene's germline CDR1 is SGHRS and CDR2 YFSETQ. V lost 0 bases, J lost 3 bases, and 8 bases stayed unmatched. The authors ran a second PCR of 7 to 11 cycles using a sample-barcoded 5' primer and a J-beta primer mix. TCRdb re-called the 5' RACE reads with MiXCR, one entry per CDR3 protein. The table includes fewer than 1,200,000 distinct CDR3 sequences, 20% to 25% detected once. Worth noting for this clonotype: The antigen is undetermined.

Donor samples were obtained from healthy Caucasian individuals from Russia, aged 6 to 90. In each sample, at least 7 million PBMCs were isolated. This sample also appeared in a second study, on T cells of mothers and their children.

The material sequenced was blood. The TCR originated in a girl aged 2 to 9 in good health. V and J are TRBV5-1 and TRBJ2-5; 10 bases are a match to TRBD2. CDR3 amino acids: CASSLGPSGGVEETQYF. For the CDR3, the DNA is TGCGCCAGCAGCTTGGGGCCCAGCGGGGGGGTTGAAGAGACCCAGTACTTC.